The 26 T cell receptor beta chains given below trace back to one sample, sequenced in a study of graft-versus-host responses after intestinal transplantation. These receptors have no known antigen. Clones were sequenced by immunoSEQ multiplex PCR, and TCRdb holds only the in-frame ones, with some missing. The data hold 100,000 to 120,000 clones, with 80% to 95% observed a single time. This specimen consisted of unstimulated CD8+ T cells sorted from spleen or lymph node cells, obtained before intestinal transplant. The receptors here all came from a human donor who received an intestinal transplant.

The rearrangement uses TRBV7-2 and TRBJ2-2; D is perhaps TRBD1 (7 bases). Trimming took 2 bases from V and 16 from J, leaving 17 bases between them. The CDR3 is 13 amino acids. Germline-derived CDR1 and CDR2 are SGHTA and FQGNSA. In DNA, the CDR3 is TGTGCCAGCAGCTTAAGTTTCCAGGGGGGACCGTTTTTT. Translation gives CASSLSFQGGPFF.

The CDR3 loop reads CASSLSGSVGDTQYF. The CDR3 DNA reads TGTGCCAGCAGCTTAAGCGGGAGTGTGGGAGATACGCAGTATTTT. The chain employs TRBV28 and TRBJ2-3; 8 nucleotides match TRBD2. CDR1 MDHEN and CDR2 SYDVKM come from the germline V gene. The CDR3 loop spans 15 amino acids. The V gene end was trimmed by 6 bases and the J gene end by 5 bases; junction bases not matched to a gene: 10.

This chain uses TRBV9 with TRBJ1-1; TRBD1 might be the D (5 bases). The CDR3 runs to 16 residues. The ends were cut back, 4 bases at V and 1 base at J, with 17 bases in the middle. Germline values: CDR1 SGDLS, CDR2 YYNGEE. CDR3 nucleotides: TGTGCCAGCAGCCCCCGGAGGGGTAAGGGGAACACTGAAGCTTTCTTT. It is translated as CASSPRRGKGNTEAFF.

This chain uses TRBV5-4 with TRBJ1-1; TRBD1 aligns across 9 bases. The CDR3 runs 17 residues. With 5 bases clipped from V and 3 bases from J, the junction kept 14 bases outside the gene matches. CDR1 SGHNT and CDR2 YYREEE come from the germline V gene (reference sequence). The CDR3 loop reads CASRSRGQGFGHTEAFF. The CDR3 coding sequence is TGTGCCAGCAGATCACGGGGACAGGGATTTGGGCACACTGAAGCTTTCTTT.

The CDR3 nucleotides read TGTGCCAGTAAGAGTAGCGGGAGGAATGAGCAGTTCTTC. Residues: CASKSSGRNEQFF. This chain joins TRBV11-2 and TRBJ2-1, with 10 bases fitting TRBD2. The CDR3 totals 13 residues. Germline V gives CDR1 SGHAT, CDR2 FQNNGV. Unmatched junction bases numbered 6, after V lost 9 bases and J lost 7 bases.

The chain's CDR3 is CASSLVLGRTYEQYF. The CDR3 DNA sequence: TGTGCCAGCAGCCTCGTTTTGGGGAGGACCTACGAGCAGTACTTC. The rearrangement joins TRBV7-9 to TRBJ2-7; D possibly corresponds to TRBD2 (6 bases). V was shortened by 5 bases and J by 2 bases, with 16 bases between the two germline ends. CDR3 length: 15 residues. CDR1 and CDR2 from the germline V gene are SEHNR and FQNEAQ (reference sequence).

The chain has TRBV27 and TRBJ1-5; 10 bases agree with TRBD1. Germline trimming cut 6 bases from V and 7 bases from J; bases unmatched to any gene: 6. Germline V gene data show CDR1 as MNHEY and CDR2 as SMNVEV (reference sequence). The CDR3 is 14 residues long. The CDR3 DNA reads TGTGCCAGCAGGAGGACAGGGGGTATCCAGCCCCAGCATTTT. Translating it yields CASRRTGGIQPQHF.

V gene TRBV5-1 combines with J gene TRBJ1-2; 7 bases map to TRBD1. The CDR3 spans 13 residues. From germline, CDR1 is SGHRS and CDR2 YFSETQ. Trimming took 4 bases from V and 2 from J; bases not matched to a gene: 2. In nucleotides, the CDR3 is TGCGCCAGCAGCGCACAGGGGAACTATGGCTACACCTTC. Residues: CASSAQGNYGYTF.

CDR3 nucleotides: TGTGCCAGCAGTTTATTCGCCCTTACCGACAATGAGCAGTTCTTC. Its translation is CASSLFALTDNEQFF. This chain connects TRBV27 to TRBJ2-1; D remains unclear. The V gene's germline CDR1 is MNHEY and CDR2 SMNVEV (reference sequence). V was clipped by 1 base and J by 5 bases, with 12 bases between them. This CDR3 has 15 amino acids.

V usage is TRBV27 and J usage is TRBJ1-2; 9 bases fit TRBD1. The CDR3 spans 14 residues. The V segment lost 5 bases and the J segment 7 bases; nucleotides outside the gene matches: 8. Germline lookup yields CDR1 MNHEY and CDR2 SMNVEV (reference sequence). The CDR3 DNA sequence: TGTGCCAGCAGTCACAGGGACAGGGAGGGTGGCTACACCTTC. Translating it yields CASSHRDREGGYTF.

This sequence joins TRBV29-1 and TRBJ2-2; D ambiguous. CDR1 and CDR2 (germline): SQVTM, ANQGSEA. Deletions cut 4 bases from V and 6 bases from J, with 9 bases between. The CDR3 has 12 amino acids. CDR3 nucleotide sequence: TGCAGCGTTGCCAGTCCGGCCGGGGAGCTGTTTTTT. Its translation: CSVASPAGELFF.

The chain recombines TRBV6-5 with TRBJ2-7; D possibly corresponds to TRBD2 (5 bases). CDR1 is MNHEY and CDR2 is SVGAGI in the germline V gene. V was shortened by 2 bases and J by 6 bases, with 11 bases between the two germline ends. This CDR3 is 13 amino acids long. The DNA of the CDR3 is TGTGCCAGCAGTTACGGACCTGAGGGCGAGCAGTACTTC. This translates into CASSYGPEGEQYF.

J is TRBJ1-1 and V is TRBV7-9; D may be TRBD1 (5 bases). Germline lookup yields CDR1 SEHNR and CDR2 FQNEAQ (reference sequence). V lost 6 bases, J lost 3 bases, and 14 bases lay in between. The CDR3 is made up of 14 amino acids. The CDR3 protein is CASRPGFRDTEAFF. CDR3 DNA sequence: TGTGCCAGCAGACCAGGGTTCCGTGACACTGAAGCTTTCTTT.

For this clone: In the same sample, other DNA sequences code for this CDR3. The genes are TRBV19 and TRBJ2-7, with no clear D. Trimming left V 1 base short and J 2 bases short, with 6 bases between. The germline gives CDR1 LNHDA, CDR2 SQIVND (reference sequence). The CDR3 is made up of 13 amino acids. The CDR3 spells CASSIGGTYEQYF. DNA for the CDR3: TGTGCCAGTAGTATAGGGGGAACCTACGAGCAGTACTTC.

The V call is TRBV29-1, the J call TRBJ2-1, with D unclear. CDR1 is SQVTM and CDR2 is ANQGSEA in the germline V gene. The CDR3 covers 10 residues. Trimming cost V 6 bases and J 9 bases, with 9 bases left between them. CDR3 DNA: TGCAGCGTGGAAAGTGGTGAGCAGTTCTTC. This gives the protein CSVESGEQFF.

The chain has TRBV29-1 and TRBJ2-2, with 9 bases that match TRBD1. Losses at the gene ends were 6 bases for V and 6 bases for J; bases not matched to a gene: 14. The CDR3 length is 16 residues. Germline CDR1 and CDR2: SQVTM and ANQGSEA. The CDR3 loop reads CSVVDPGQGSAGELFF. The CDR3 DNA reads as TGCAGCGTCGTAGACCCGGGACAGGGTTCTGCCGGGGAGCTGTTTTTT.

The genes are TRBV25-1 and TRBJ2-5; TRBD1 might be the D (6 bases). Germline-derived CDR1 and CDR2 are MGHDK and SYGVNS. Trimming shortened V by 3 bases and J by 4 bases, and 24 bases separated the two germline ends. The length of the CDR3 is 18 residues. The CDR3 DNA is TGTGCCAGCAGTGATCCCCAGGGGACGGCCCCGCTCAGAGAGACCCAGTACTTC. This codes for CASSDPQGTAPLRETQYF.

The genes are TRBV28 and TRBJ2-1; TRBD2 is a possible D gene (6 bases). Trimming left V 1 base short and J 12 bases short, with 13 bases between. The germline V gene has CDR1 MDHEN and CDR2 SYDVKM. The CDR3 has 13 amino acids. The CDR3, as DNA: TGTGCCAGCAGTTTATTAGGTCCCGGGGGGCAGTTCTTC. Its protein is CASSLLGPGGQFF.

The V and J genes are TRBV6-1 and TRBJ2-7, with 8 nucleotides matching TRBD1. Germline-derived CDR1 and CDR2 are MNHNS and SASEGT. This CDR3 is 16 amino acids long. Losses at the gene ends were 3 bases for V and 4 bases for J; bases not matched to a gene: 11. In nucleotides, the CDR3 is TGTGCCAGCAGTGAGATTCAGGGGGCAGGGCTTTACGAGCAGTACTTC. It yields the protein CASSEIQGAGLYEQYF.

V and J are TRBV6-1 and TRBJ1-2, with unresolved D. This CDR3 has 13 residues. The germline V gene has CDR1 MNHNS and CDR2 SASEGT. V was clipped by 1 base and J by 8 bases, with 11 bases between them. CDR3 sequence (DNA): TGTGCCAGCAGTGAAGGAAGCCGCGGCGGCTACACCTTC. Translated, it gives CASSEGSRGGYTF.

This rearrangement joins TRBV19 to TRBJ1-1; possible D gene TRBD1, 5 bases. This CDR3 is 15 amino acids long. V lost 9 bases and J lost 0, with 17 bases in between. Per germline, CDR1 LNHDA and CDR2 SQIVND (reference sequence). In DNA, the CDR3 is TGTGCCAGCACTATCGGGGGACGGATGAACACTGAAGCTTTCTTT. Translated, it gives CASTIGGRMNTEAFF.

CDR3 in DNA: TGTGCCAGCAGTTTGGGTGGGACTAATGAAAAACTGTTTTTT. Translation gives CASSLGGTNEKLFF. The rearrangement links TRBV27 to TRBJ1-4; D call uncertain. The germline V gene encodes CDR1 MNHEY and CDR2 SMNVEV (reference sequence). Trimming stripped 3 bases from V and 2 bases from J, with 7 bases between. CDR3 length equals 14 residues.

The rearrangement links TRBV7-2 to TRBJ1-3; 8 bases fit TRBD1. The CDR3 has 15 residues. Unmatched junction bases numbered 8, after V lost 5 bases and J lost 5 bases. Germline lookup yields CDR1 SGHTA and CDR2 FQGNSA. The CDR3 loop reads CASSTTDRGRNTIYF. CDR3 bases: TGTGCCAGCAGCACAACCGACAGGGGTAGAAACACCATATATTTT.

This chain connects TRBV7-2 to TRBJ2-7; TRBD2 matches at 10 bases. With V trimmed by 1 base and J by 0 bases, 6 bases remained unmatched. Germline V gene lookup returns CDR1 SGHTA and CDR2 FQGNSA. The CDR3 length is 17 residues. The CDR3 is CASSLEASGGPSYEQYF. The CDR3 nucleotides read TGTGCCAGCAGCTTAGAGGCTAGCGGGGGCCCCTCCTACGAGCAGTACTTC.

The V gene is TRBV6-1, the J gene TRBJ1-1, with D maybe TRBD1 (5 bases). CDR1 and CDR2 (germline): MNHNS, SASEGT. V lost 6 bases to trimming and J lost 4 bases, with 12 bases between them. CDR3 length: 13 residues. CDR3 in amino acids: CASSVVGGTEAFF. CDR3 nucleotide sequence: TGTGCCAGCAGCGTCGTTGGGGGCACTGAAGCTTTCTTT.

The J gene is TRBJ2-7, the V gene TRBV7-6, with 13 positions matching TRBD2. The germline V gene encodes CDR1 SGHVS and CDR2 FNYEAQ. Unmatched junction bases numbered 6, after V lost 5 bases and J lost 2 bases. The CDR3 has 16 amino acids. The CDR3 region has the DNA TGTGCCAGCAGCCCCCGACTAGCGGGAGGAACCTACGAGCAGTACTTC. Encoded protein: CASSPRLAGGTYEQYF.